These 3 T cell receptor beta chains originate from one sample sequenced in a study of T cells in Graves' hyperthyroidism and ophthalmopathy (dated by TCRdb to between 2018 and 2020). Library generation was performed with multiplex PCR. The sequencer listed for this sample is Illumina HiSeq 2000. TCR beta CDR3 regions were amplified from RNA transcripts. For the first round of RT-PCR on the TCR CDR3, the HTBI primer set was used together with the Qiagen OneStep RT-PCR kit. Using fastp trimming at Q25 and MiXCR clonotype assembly, TCRdb reanalyzed the public sequencing data and kept in-frame beta chains. Rows are combined by CDR3 protein, so each entry shows the most common genes and DNA. The sample records about 560,000 distinct CDR3 sequences, over 15% of which are singletons. Together, the top ten hold approximately 20% of the sample. The sample taken for sequencing was blood. Receptors were obtained from a woman between 18 and 30 years old with Graves' hyperthyroidism.

V and J are TRBV6-2 or TRBV6-3 and TRBJ1-5; TRBD1 aligns across 11 bases. V trimming: 5 bases; J trimming: 3 bases; junction bases outside the gene matches: 3. The CDR3 spans 15 residues. Germline-derived CDR1 and CDR2 are MNHEY and SVGEGT. DNA of the CDR3: TGTGCCAGCAGTCAGGACAGGGGGCTCAATCAGCCCCAGCATTTT. Translated, it gives CASSQDRGLNQPQHF.

This clonotype was detected many times. J is TRBJ2-1 and V is TRBV2, with a weak D call TRBD1 (5 bases). CDR3 size: 15 residues. Germline V gene data show CDR1 as SNHLY and CDR2 as FYNNEI. The V and J ends lost 6 bases and 0 bases respectively, with 12 bases between them. The CDR3 reads CASSSGPSSYNEQFF. In DNA form, the CDR3 reads TGTGCCAGCAGCTCAGGGCCAAGCTCCTACAATGAGCAGTTCTTC.

Points on this clonotype: This CDR3 is missing its conserved last phenylalanine or tryptophan, likely due to a read error. V is TRBV20-1 and J is TRBJ2-1; 11 bases map to TRBD2. Looked up from germline, CDR1 is DFQATT and CDR2 is SNEGSKA (reference sequence). The trim removed 8 bases at V and 4 bases at J, leaving 16 bases unmatched. CDR3 size: 17 residues. The CDR3 sequence is CSTTPVAGGPRYNEQFS. As DNA, the CDR3 is TGCAGTACTACTCCCGTAGCGGGAGGGCCCAGGTACAATGAGCAGTTCTCC.